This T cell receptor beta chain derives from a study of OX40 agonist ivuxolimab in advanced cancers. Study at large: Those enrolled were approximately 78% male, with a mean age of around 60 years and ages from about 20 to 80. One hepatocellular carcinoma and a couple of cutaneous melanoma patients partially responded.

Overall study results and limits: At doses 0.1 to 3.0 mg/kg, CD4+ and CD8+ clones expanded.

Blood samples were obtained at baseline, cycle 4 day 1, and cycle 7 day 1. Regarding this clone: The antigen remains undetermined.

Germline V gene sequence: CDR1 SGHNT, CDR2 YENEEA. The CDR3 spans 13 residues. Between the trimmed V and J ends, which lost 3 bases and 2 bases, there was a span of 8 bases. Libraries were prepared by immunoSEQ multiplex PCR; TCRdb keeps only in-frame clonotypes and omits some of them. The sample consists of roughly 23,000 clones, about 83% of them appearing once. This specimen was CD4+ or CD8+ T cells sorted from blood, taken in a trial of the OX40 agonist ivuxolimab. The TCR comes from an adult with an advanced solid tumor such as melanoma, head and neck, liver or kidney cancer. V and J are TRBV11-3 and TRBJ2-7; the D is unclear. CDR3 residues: CASSLSPTYEQYF. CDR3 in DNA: TGTGCCAGCAGCTTGAGTCCTACCTACGAGCAGTACTTC.